Listed below are T cell receptor beta chains from one sample, sequenced in a study of CD8+CD57+ T cells in acquired aplastic anemia. TCRdb redid the calling of the reads with MiXCR, one entry per CDR3 protein. The sample lists hundreds of thousands of distinct CDR3 sequences, 70% to 85% occurring once. Sequenced input: sorted CD4+, CD8+, or CD8+CD57+ T cells (not recorded which) from PBMCs. The receptors derive from a human donor with aplastic anemia. Both conserved end residues are part of each CDR3. A D gene is named only where the DNA matches it firmly. A clone size is listed for some rows: how often the clone was seen (once, few, many), or a class if it is expanded.

clone_size | d_call | j_call | v_call | cdr3_nt | cdr3_aa
NA | NA | TRBJ1-1 | TRBV9 | TGTGCCAGCAGCGTAGATCTGACAGAGGATACTGAATCTTTCTTT | CASSVDLTEDTESFF
NA | NA | TRBJ2-1 | TRBV11-2 | TGTGCCAGCAGCTGGGCCGAAGGGTGGGACTCCCGCTACAATGAGCAGTTCTTC | CASSWAEGWDSRYNEQFF
NA | NA | TRBJ2-3 | TRBV7-3 | TGTGCCAGCAGCTTAGCGAAGCGGCCGGATACGCAGTATTTT | CASSLAKRPDTQYF
NA | NA | TRBJ1-2 | TRBV11-3 | TGTGCCAGCAGCTTGGCTGTGGGCGCCGACTATGGCTACACCTTC | CASSLAVGADYGYTF
NA | TRBD1 | TRBJ2-2 | TRBV2 | TGTGCCACCTTGGAAGGGGGCACCGGGAAGCTGTTTTTT | CATLEGGTGKLFF
NA | NA | TRBJ1-1 | TRBV9 | TGTGCCAGCGGAGGAGGTGGGAACATTCAGTACTTCTTCTTT | CASGGGGNIQYFFF
NA | NA | TRBJ2-2 | TRBV7-2 | TGTGCCAGCAGTTACACCGGGGCATTGGAAACCGGGGAGCTGTTTTTT | CASSYTGALETGELFF
NA | NA | TRBJ2-3 | TRBV9 | TGTGCCAGCGGCGACGGGGCCGAAGCGCAGCAGTATTTT | CASGDGAEAQQYF
NA | NA | TRBJ2-6 | TRBV7-9 | TGTGCCAGCGGCTCACAGGGTAGCTACGGGGCCAACGTCCTGACTTTC | CASGSQGSYGANVLTF
NA | TRBD1 | TRBJ1-2 | TRBV2 | TGTGCCAGCATGGTGACAGGGGGCCATGGCTACACCTTC | CASMVTGGHGYTF
NA | NA | TRBJ2-5 | TRBV7-9 | TGTGCCACCAGCTTTGGCAGAGGCCGGGGGACCCAGTACTTC | CATSFGRGRGTQYF
few | NA | TRBJ1-6 | TRBV2 | TGTGCCAGCAGTGTGGGTGAGGGTTCACCCCTCCACTTT | CASSVGEGSPLHF
many | TRBD2 | TRBJ2-5 | TRBV27 | TGTGCCAGCAGTCCCCGGACTAGTCACGAGACCCAGTACTTC | CASSPRTSHETQYF
NA | TRBD2 | TRBJ2-3 | TRBV9 | TGTGCCAGCGGAGGAGCGGGAAACACCGATACGCAGTGTTTT | CASGGAGNTDTQCF
NA | NA | TRBJ1-3 | TRBV7-2 | TGTGCCAGCAGCTTGAGCGGCAGCACGAACACCATATATTTT | CASSLSGSTNTIYF
NA | TRBD2 | TRBJ2-3 | TRBV7-3 | TGTGCCAGCAGTTCAAGCGGGAGTCGCGATACGAAGTATTTT | CASSSSGSRDTKYF
NA | TRBD1 | TRBJ2-1 | TRBV11-1 | TGTGCCAGCAGTGTCTTCATGCTACAGGGGCTATACAATGAGCAGTTCTTC | CASSVFMLQGLYNEQFF
NA | TRBD1 | TRBJ2-1 | TRBV7-9 | TGTGCCTACAGGGGTGGTTGGAGTGAGGAGTTCTTCTGG | CAYRGGWSEEFFW
NA | NA | TRBJ2-3 | TRBV7-3 | TGTGCCAGCAGCTTAGCGAGGGGTCGCGACTCGCAGTATTTT | CASSLARGRDSQYF
NA | NA | TRBJ2-5 | TRBV7-6 | TGTGCCAGCAGCTTAGCTAGCGAGCAAAAAGAGACCCAGTTC | CASSLASEQKETQF
NA | NA | TRBJ2-1 | TRBV9 | TGTGCCAGCAGCGTAGGGAGAGGCGCCGACACGCAGCAGTTCTTC | CASSVGRGADTQQFF
NA | TRBD2 | TRBJ2-3 | TRBV7-6 | TGTGCCAGCAGCCCCGGGACTAGGGGACTCACGGATACTTTT | CASSPGTRGLTDTF
NA | NA | TRBJ1-4 | TRBV11-1 | TGTGCCAGCACTATAGGGCGGATAGGGCCCACAACTAATGAAAAACTGTTTTTT | CASTIGRIGPTTNEKLFF
many | TRBD2 | TRBJ2-1 | TRBV15 | TGTGCCACTCGGACTAGCCCCTACAATGAGCAGTTCTTC | CATRTSPYNEQFF
NA | TRBD1 | TRBJ2-3 | TRBV7-8 | TGTGCCAGCAGCGTAGGACAGGGTTCTAGCACAGATACGCAGTATTTT | CASSVGQGSSTDTQYF
NA | NA | TRBJ1-6 | TRBV19 | TGTGCCAGTAGAGTAGGGCGCAGTGCACCCCTCCACTTT | CASRVGRSAPLHF
NA | TRBD2 | TRBJ2-1 | TRBV9 | TGTGCCAGCAGCCCCTGGACTAGCGGGACAGGGACTTCTTCCAATGAGCAGTTCTTC | CASSPWTSGTGTSSNEQFF
NA | NA | TRBJ2-6 | TRBV2 | TGTGCCGCGAGGGGGGATGGGGCCAACGTCCTGACTTTC | CAARGDGANVLTF
NA | NA | TRBJ1-6 | TRBV2 | TGTGCCAGCAACGTCTGGGGGGGTGGTAATTCACCCCTCCACTTT | CASNVWGGGNSPLHF
NA | TRBD1 | TRBJ1-2 | TRBV20-1 | TGCAGTGCCAGACAGGGGGGTGGCCACACCTTC | CSARQGGGHTF
once | NA | TRBJ2-3 | TRBV9 | TGTGCCAGCAGCGTAGCGGGAATAAACGCCGCGCAGTATTTT | CASSVAGINAAQYF
NA | NA | TRBJ1-5 | TRBV7-8 | TGTGCCAGCAGCTTAGCGGGACGGCCCGCTACGCAGTATCAGCATTTT | CASSLAGRPATQYQHF
few | NA | TRBJ1-1 | TRBV7-3 | TGTGCCAGCAGCTTGGGCAGGGGTGGGACTGAAGCTTTCTTT | CASSLGRGGTEAFF
NA | NA | TRBJ2-1 | TRBV2 | TGTGCCAGCAGTGAGAGCAGGGAAGGTGAGCAGTTCTTC | CASSESREGEQFF
NA | NA | TRBJ2-3 | TRBV5-5 | TGTGCCAGCAGCCCGGTTTTTGCGGGAATCACAGATACGCAGTATTTT | CASSPVFAGITDTQYF
NA | NA | TRBJ2-7 | TRBV12-3/TRBV12-4 | TGTGCCAGCAAAGCGGCGGACTCCTACGAGCAGTACTTC | CASKAADSYEQYF
NA | NA | TRBJ1-2 | TRBV7-2 | NA | CASSSRSYEQYFGYTF
NA | NA | TRBJ1-6 | TRBV11-1 | TGTGCCAGCAGCTTGGTGGGGAAATTTTTCAAATCACCCCTCCACTTT | CASSLVGKFFKSPLHF
NA | TRBD1 | TRBJ1-5 | TRBV10-3 | TGTGCCATCAGTACCGACAGGGGTGGCAATCAGCCCCAGCATTTT | CAISTDRGGNQPQHF
NA | NA | TRBJ2-3 | TRBV7-9 | TGTGCCAGCAGCTCGGGACACCCCTGTCGTAGAGACTCATTT | CASSSGHPCRRDSF
NA | NA | TRBJ1-4 | TRBV20-1 | TGCAGTGCTAAAGGACTAGCGGGAGATGAAAAACTGTTTTTT | CSAKGLAGDEKLFF
NA | TRBD2 | TRBJ2-3 | TRBV5-1 | TGCGCCAGCAGCCCTCGACTAGCGGGGGGGTCTAGCACAGATACGCAGTATTTT | CASSPRLAGGSSTDTQYF
NA | TRBD2 | TRBJ2-5 | TRBV11-3 | TGTGCCAGCAGCTTAGCGGGAGGTCGAGTGACGGAGACCCAGTACTTC | CASSLAGGRVTETQYF
NA | NA | TRBJ2-3 | TRBV15 | TGTGCCACCAGCAGTCGGAGGAGCACAGAGACGCAGTATTTT | CATSSRRSTETQYF
NA | TRBD2 | TRBJ2-3 | TRBV7-8 | TGTGCCAGCAGCTTAGCGGGAGGGGCCCATACTCAGCATTATTTT | CASSLAGGAHTQHYF
NA | NA | TRBJ2-5 | TRBV11-1 | TGTGCCAGCAGCATAGATAGCAAGCAAGAGACCCAGTACTTC | CASSIDSKQETQYF
few | TRBD2 | TRBJ2-1 | TRBV7-8 | TGTGCCAGTAGTATAGCGGGAGGATCTTACACGCAGCATTTCTTC | CASSIAGGSYTQHFF
NA | NA | TRBJ2-3 | TRBV5-5 | TGTGCCAGCAGCCATCCCTATACAGATACGCAGTATTTT | CASSHPYTDTQYF
NA | NA | TRBJ2-7 | TRBV11-2 | TGTGCCAGCAGCTTCGCCGGGACGACTTCCTACGAGCAGTACTTC | CASSFAGTTSYEQYF
NA | TRBD1 | TRBJ2-3 | TRBV10-3 | TGTGCCATCAGACAGGGGGAGCAAAGCACCAATACGCAGTATTTC | CAIRQGEQSTNTQYF
once | TRBD2 | TRBJ2-3 | TRBV15 | TGTGCCACCAGCGTCGGGGGACTACCCTATAAGCAGTACTTT | CATSVGGLPYKQYF
NA | NA | TRBJ1-1 | TRBV9 | TGTGCCAGCAGCTTAGGTCTGACAAGGACAGCTGAGGCTTTCTTT | CASSLGLTRTAEAFF
NA | NA | TRBJ2-3 | TRBV7-9 | TGTGCCAGCAGCTTAGCGGGAGGTCCCGGTACCCACGATTTT | CASSLAGGPGTHDF